This T cell receptor beta chain was profiled in a study of follicular helper T cells after annual influenza vaccination. Sample time point: 2015-2016 season, 7 days after influenza vaccination. Adults were given seasonal inactivated influenza vaccine, and blood CD4 subsets were sorted before and after vaccination. The table came from immunoSEQ multiplex PCR; TCRdb's copy has only in-frame clones and leaves some out. The data contain around 7,100 clones, nearly 90% of them singletons. This CDR3 contains 14 residues. The sequencing used CXCR5+ CD38- circulating T follicular helper cells from blood, collected 7 days after influenza vaccination. Subset reported: circulating Tfh, non-naive CD4+CXCR5+PD-1+ (ICOS+CD38+ or ICOS-CD38-). The TCR comes from an adult who received the influenza vaccine. The V call is TRBV21-1, the J call TRBJ2-5; the D call in the table, TRBD2, was not verified against the DNA. TRBV21-1 corresponds to a pseudogene. For the CDR3, the DNA is TGTGCCAGCAGCAAAGAAGCGGGAAGGGAGACCCAGTACTTC. Amino acid sequence: CASSKEAGRETQYF.